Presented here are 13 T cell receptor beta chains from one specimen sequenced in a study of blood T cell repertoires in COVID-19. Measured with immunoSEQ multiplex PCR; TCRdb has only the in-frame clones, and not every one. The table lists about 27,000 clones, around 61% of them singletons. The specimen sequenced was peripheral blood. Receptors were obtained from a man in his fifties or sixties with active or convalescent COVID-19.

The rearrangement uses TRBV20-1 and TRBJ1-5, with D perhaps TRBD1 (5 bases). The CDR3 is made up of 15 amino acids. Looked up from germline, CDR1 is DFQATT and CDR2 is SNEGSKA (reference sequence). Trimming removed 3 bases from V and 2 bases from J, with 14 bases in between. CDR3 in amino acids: CSASTSGMRNQPQHF. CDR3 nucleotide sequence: TGCAGTGCTAGTACCTCAGGGATGCGCAATCAGCCCCAGCATTTT.

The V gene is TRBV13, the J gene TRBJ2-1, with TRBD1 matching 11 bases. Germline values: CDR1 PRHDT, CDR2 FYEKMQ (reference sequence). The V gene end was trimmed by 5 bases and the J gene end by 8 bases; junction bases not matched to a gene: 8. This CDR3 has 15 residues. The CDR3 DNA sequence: TGTGCCAGCAGCGGCGCGAGGACAGGGGGCGATGAGCAGTTCTTC. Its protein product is CASSGARTGGDEQFF.

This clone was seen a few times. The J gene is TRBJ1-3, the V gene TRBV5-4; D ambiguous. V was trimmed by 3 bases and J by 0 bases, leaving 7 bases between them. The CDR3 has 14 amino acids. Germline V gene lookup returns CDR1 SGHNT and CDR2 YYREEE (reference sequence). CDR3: CASSSDFSGNTIYF. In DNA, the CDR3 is TGTGCCAGCAGCTCAGATTTCTCTGGAAACACCATATATTTT. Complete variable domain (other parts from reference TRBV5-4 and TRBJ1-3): ETGVTQSPTHLIKTRGQQVTLRCSSQSGHNTVSWYQQALGQGPQFIFQYYREEENGRGNFPPRFSGLQFPNYSSELNVNALELDDSALYLCASSSDFSGNTIYFGEGSWLTVV.

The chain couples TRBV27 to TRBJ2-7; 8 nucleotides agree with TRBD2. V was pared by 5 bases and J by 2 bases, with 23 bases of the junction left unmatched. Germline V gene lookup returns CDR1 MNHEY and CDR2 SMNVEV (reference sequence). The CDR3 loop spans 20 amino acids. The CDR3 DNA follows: TGTGCCAGCAGTAAAGAACTCGGCTCCATTGGTACTAGCGGCACCTACGAGCAGTACTTC. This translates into CASSKELGSIGTSGTYEQYF.

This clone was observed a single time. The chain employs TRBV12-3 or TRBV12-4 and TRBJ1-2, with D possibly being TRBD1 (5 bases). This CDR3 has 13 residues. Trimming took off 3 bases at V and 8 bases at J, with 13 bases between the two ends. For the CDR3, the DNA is TGTGCCAGCAGTTTTAGCCGGCAGGGAGGCTACACCTTC. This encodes CASSFSRQGGYTF.

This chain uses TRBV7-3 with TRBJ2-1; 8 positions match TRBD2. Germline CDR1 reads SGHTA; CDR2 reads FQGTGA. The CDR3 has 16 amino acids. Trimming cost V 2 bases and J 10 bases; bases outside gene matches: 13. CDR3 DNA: TGTGCCAGCAGCTTATCGGGGGGGCTAGCGGGCACCGAGCAGTTCTTC. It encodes CASSLSGGLAGTEQFF.

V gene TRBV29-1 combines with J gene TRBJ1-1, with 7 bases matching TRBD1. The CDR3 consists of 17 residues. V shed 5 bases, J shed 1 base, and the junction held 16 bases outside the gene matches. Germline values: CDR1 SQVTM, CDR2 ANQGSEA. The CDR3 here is CSVFPRQGRSRNTEAFF. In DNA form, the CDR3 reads TGCAGCGTTTTCCCGAGACAGGGAAGATCCAGGAACACTGAAGCTTTCTTT.

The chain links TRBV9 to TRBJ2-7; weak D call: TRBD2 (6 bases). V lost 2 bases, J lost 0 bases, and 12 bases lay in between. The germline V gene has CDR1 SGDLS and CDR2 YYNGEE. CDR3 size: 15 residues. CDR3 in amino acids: CASSVNAGSSYEQYF. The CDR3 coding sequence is TGTGCCAGCAGCGTGAATGCGGGGAGCTCCTACGAGCAGTACTTC.

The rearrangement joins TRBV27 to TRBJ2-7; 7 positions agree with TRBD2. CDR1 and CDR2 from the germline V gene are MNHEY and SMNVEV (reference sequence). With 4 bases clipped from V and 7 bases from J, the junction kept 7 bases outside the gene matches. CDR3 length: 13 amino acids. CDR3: CASSSAGADEQYF. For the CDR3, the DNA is TGTGCCAGCAGTTCTGCGGGAGCAGATGAGCAGTACTTC.

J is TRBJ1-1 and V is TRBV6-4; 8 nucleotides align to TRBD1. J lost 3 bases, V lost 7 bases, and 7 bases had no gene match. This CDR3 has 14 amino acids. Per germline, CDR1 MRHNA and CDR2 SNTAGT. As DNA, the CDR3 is TGTGCCAGCACTAAGGACAGGGCGGACACTGAAGCTTTCTTT. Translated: CASTKDRADTEAFF.

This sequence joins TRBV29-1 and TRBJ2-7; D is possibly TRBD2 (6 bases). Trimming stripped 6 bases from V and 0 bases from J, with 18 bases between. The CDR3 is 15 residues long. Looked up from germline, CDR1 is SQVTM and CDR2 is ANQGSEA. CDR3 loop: CSVSDPGGSSYEQYF. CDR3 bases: TGCAGCGTGTCCGACCCCGGGGGAAGCTCCTACGAGCAGTACTTC.

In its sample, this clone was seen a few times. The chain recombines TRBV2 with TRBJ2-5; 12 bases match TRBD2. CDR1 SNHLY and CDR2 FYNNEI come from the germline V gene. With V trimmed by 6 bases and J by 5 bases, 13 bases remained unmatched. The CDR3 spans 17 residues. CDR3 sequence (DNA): TGTGCCAGCAGGTTACTAGCGGGGGGAGCCAAAAGGGAGACCCAGTACTTC. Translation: CASRLLAGGAKRETQYF. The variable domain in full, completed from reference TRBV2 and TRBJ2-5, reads EPEVTQTPSHQVTQMGQEVILRCVPISNHLYFYWYRQILGQKVEFLVSFYNNEISEKSEIFDDQFSVERPDGSNFTLKIRSTKLEDSAMYFCASRLLAGGAKRETQYFGPGTRLLVL.

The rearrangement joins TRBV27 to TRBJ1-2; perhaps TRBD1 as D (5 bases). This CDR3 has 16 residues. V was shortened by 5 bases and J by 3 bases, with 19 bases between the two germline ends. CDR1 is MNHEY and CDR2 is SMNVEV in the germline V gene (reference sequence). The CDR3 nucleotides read TGTGCCAGCAGTCCCATTCCGCAGGGATTTGACTATGGCTACACCTTC. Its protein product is CASSPIPQGFDYGYTF.